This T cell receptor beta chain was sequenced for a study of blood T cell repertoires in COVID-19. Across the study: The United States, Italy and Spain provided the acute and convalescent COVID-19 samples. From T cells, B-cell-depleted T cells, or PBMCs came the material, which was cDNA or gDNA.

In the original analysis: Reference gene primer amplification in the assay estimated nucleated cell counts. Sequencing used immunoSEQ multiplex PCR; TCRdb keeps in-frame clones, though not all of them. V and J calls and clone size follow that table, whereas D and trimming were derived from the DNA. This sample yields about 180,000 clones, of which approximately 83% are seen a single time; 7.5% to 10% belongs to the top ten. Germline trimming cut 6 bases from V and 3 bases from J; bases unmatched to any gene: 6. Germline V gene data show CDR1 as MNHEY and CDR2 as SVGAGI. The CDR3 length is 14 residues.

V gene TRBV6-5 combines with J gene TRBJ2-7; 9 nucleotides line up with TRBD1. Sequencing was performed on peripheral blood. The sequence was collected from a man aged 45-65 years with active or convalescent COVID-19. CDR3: CASRVGTGFYEQYF. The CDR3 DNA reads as TGTGCCAGCAGGGTAGGGACAGGGTTCTACGAGCAGTACTTC.